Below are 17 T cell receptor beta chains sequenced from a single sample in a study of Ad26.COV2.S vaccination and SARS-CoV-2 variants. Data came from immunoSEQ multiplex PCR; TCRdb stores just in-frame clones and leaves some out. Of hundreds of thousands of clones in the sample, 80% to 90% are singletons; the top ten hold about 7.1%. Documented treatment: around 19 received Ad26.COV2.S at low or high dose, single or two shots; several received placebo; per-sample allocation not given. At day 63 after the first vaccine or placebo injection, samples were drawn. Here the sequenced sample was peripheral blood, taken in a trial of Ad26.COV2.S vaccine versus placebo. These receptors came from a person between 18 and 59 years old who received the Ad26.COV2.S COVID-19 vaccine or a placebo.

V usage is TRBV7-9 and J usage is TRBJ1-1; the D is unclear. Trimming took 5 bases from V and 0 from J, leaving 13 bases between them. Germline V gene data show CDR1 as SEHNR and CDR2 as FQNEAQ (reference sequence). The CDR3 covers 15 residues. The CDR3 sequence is CASSRGSDLNTEAFF. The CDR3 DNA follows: TGTGCCAGCAGCCGAGGGTCAGATCTGAACACTGAAGCTTTCTTT.

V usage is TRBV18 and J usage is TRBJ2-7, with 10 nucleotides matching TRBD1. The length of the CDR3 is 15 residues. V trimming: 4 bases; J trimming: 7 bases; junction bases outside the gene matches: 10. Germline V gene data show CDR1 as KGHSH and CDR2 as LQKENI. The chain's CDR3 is CASSLGQGGVGEQYF. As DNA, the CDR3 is TGTGCCAGCTCACTTGGACAGGGGGGCGTTGGAGAGCAGTACTTC.

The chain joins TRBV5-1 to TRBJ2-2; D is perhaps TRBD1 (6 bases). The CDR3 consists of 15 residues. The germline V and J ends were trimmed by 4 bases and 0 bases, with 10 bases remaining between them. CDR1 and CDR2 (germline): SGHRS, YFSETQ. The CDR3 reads CASSRGTPNTGELFF. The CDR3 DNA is TGCGCCAGCAGCAGGGGGACACCGAACACCGGGGAGCTGTTTTTT.

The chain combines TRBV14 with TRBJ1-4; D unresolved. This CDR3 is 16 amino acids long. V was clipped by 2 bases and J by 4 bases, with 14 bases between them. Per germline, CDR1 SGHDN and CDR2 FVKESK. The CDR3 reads CASSQTQWWGNEKLFF. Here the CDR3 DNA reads TGTGCCAGCAGCCAAACCCAATGGTGGGGTAATGAAAAACTGTTTTTT.

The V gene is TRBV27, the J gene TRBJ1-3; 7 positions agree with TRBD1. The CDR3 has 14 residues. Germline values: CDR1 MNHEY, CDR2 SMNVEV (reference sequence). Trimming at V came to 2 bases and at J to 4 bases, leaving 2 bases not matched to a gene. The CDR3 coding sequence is TGTGCCAGCAGTTTAAGGACAGGAGGAAACACCATATATTTT. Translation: CASSLRTGGNTIYF.

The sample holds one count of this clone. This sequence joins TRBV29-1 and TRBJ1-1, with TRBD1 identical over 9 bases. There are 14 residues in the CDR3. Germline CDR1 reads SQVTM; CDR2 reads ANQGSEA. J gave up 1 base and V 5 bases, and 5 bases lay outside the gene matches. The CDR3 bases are TGCAGCGTTCGGGTGGGACAGGGGAACACTGAAGCTTTCTTT. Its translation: CSVRVGQGNTEAFF.

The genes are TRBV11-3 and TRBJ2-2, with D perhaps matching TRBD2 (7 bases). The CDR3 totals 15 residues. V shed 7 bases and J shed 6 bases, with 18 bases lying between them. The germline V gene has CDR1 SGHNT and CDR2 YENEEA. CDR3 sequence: CASTLRGGQSGELFF. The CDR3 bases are TGTGCCAGCACGTTGAGGGGGGGTCAATCCGGGGAGCTGTTTTTT.

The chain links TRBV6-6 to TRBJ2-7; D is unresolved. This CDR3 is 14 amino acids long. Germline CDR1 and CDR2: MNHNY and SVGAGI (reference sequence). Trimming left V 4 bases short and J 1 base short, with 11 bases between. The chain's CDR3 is CASSSKDLSYEQYF. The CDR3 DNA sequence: TGTGCCAGCAGTTCCAAAGATCTTTCCTACGAGCAGTACTTC.

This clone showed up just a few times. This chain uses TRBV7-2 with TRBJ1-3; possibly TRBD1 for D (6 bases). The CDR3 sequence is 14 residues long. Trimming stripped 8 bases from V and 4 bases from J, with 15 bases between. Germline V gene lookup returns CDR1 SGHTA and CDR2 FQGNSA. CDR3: CASGRGTLGNTIYF. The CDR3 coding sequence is TGTGCCAGCGGAAGGGGGACATTAGGAAACACCATATATTTT.

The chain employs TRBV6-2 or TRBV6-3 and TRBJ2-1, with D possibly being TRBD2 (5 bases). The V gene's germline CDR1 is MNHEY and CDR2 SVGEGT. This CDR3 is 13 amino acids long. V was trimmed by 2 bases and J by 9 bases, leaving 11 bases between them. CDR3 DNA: TGTGCCAGCAGTTACGCGACTACGAGTGAGCAGTTCTTC. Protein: CASSYATTSEQFF.

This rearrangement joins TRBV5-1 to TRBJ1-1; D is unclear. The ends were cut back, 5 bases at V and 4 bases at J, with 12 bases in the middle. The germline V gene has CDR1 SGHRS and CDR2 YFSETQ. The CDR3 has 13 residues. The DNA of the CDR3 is TGCGCCAGCAGATCGTATGGAGGCACTGAAGCTTTCTTT. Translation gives CASRSYGGTEAFF.

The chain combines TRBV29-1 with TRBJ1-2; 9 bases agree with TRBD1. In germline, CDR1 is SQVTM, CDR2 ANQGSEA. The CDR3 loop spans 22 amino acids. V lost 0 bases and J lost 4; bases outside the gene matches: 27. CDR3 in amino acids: CSVEDAFVSSSSGTGSVYGYTF. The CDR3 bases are TGCAGCGTTGAAGATGCATTTGTCAGTTCCTCTTCAGGGACAGGGTCGGTCTATGGCTACACCTTC.

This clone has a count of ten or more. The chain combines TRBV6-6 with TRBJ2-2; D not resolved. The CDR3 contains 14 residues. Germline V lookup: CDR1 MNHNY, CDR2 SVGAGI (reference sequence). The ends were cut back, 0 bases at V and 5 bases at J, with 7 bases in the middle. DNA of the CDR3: TGTGCCAGCAGTTACTCAGGGCCTACCGGGGAGCTGTTTTTT. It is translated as CASSYSGPTGELFF.

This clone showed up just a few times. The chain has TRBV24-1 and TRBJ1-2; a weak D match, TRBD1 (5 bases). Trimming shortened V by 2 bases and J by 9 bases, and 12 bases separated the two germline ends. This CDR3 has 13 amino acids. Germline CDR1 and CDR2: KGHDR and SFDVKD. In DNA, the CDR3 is TGTGCCACCAGTGATTCAGGGACGGCGAGCTACACCTTC. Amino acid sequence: CATSDSGTASYTF.

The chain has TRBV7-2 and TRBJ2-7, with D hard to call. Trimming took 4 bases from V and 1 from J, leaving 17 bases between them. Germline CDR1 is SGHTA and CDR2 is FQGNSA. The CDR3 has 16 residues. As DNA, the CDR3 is TGTGCCAGCAGCTCGGTGCCTCTGAGTCGGTCCTACGAGCAGTACTTC. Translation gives CASSSVPLSRSYEQYF.

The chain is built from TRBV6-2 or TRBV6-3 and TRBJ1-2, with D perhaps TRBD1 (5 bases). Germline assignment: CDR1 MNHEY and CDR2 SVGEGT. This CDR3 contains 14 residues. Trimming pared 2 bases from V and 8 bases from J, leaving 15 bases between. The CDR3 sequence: CASSYKRRAGGYTF. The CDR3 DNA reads TGTGCCAGCAGTTACAAGCGCAGGGCGGGAGGCTACACCTTC.

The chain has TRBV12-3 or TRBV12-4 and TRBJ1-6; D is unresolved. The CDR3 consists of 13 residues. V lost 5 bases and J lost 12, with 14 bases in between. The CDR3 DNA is TGTGCCAGCAGTCCCCCGGGAGCCGGACCCCTCCACTTT. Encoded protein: CASSPPGAGPLHF.